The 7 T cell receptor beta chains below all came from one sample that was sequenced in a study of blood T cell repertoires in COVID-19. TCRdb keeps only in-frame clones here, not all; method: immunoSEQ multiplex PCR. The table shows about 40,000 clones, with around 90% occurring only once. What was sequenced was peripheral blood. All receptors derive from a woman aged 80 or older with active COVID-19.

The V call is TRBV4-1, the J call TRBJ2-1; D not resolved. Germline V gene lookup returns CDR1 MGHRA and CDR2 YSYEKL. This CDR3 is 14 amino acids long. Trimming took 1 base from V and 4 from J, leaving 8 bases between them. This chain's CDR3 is CASSQGGSYNEQFF. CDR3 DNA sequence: TGCGCCAGCAGCCAAGGCGGCAGTTACAATGAGCAGTTCTTC.

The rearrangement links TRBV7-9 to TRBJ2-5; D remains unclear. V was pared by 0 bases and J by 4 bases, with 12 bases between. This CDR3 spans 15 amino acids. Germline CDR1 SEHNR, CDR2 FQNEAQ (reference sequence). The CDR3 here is CASSLASVIAETQYF. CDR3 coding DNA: TGTGCCAGCAGCTTAGCTTCCGTAATAGCAGAGACCCAGTACTTC.

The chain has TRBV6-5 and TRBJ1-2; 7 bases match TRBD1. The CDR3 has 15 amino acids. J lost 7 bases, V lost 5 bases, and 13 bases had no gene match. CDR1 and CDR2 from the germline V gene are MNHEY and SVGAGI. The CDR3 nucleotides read TGTGCCAGCAGTAGCCTTTCGACAGGGAACCGTGGCTACACCTTC. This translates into CASSSLSTGNRGYTF.

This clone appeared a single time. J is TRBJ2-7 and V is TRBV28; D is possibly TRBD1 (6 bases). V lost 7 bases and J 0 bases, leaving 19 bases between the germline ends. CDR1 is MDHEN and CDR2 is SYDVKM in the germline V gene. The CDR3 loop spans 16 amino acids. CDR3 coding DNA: TGTGCCAGCACCCTAGTAGACAGGTCGAGCTCCTACGAGCAGTACTTC. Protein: CASTLVDRSSSYEQYF.

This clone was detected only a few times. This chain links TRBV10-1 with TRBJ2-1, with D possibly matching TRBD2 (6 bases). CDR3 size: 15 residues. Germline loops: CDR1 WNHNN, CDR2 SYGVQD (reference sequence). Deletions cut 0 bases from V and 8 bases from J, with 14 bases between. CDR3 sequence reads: CASSESGDSLHEQFF. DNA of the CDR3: TGCGCCAGCAGTGAGTCCGGGGACTCCCTGCATGAGCAGTTCTTC.

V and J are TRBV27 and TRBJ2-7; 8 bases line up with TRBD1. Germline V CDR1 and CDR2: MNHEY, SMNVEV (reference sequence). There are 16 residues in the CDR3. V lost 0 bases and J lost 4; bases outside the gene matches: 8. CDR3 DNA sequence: TGTGCCAGCAGTTTATCGGGGGCAGGGGGCAGGTACGAGCAGTACTTC. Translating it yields CASSLSGAGGRYEQYF.

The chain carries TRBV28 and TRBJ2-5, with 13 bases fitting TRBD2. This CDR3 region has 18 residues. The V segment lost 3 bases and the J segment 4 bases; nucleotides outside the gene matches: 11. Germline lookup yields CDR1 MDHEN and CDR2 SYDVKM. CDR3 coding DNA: TGTGCCAGCAGTTTGCGGTTGACTAGCGGGGGGCCGTTAGAGACCCAGTACTTC. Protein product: CASSLRLTSGGPLETQYF.